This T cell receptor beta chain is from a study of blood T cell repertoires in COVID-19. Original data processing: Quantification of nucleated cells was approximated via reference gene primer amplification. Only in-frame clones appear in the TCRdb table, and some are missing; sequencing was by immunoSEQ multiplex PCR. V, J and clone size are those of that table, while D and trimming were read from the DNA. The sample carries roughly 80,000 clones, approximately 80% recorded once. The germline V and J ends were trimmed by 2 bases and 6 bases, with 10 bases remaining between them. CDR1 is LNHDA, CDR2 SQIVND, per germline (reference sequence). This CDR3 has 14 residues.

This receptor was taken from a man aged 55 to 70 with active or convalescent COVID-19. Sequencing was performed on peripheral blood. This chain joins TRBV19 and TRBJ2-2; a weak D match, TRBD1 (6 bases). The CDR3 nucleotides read TGTGCCAGTAGTATAACAGGGTTTCCCGGGGAGCTGTTTTTT. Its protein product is CASSITGFPGELFF.